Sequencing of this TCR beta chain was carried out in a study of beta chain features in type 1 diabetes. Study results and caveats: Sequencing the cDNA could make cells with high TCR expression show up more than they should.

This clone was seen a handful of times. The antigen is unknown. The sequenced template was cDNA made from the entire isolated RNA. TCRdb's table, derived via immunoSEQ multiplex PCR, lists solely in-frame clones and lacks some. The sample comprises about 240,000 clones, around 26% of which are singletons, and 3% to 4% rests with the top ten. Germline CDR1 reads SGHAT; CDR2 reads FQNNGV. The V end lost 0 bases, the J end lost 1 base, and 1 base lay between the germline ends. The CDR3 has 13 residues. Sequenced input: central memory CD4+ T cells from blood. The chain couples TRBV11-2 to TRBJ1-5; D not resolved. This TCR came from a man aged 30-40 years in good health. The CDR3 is CASSLESNQPQHF. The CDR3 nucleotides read TGTGCCAGCAGCTTAGAAAGCAATCAGCCCCAGCATTTT.